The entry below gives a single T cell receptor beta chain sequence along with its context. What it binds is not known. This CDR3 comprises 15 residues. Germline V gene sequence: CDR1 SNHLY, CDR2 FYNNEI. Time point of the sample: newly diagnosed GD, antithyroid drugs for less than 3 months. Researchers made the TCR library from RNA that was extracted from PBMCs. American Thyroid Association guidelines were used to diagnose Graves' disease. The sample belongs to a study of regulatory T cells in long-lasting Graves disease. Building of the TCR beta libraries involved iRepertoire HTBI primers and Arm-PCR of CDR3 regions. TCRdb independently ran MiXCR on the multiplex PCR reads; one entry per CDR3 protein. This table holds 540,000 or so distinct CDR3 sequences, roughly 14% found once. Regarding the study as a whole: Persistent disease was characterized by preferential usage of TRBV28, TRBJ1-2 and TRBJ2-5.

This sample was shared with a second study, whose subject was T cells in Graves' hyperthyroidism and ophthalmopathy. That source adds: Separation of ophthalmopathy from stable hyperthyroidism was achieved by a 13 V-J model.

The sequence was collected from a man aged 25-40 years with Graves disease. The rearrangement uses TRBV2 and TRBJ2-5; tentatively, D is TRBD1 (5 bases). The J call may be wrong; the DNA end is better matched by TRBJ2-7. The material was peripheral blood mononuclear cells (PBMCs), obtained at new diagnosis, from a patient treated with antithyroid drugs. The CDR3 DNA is TGTGCCAGCAGTGAACGCAGGGATAAGTCCTACGAGCAGTACTTC. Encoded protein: CASSERRDKSYEQYF.